The TCR beta chain under discussion was sequenced for a study of T cells in localized non-small cell lung cancer. Measured with immunoSEQ multiplex PCR; TCRdb has only the in-frame clones, and not every one. The table records about 61,000 clones, about 90% of them present only once. The CDR3 has 17 residues. Per germline, CDR1 SGHAT and CDR2 FQNNGV. Trimming left V 2 bases short and J 5 bases short, with 21 bases between. This sequence joins TRBV11-2 and TRBJ2-5, with a tentative D call TRBD2 (6 bases). The source material was peripheral blood, sampled before any cancer treatment. The clonotype originates from a man between 40 and 70 years old with stage I squamous cell lung carcinoma. CDR3 DNA sequence: TGTGCCAGCAGCTTATCCCCCTTAGCGGCACCTCGGGAGACCCAGTACTTC. This sequence encodes CASSLSPLAAPRETQYF.